This TCR beta chain was captured by sequencing in a study of blood T cell repertoires in COVID-19. Study-wide context: Sites in the United States, Italy and Spain provided acute and convalescent COVID-19 samples. In each case, the material was cDNA or gDNA derived from T cells, B-cell-depleted T cells, or PBMCs.

Sequencing was performed with immunoSEQ multiplex PCR; in TCRdb, only in-frame clones are kept and a portion is missing. The sample records about 120,000 clones, 87% being singletons. Sequenced: peripheral blood. This TCR was recovered from a woman in her sixties or seventies with acute or convalescent COVID-19.

The chain's CDR3 is CASSYISGGTEAFF. CDR3 DNA: TGTGCCAGCAGCTACATTTCGGGGGGCACTGAAGCTTTCTTT. The gene calls are TRBV7-9 and TRBJ1-1, with D possibly being TRBD1 (5 bases). The CDR3 covers 14 residues. V lost 4 bases and J 4 bases, leaving 13 bases between the germline ends. CDR1 and CDR2 from the germline V gene are SEHNR and FQNEAQ (reference sequence). The entire variable domain, with the rest obtained from reference TRBV7-9 and TRBJ1-1, is as follows: DTGVSQNPRHKITKRGQNVTFRCDPISEHNRLYWYRQTLGQGPEFLTYFQNEAQLEKSRLLSDRFSAERPKGSFSTLEIQRTEQGDSAMYLCASSYISGGTEAFFGQGTRLTVV.